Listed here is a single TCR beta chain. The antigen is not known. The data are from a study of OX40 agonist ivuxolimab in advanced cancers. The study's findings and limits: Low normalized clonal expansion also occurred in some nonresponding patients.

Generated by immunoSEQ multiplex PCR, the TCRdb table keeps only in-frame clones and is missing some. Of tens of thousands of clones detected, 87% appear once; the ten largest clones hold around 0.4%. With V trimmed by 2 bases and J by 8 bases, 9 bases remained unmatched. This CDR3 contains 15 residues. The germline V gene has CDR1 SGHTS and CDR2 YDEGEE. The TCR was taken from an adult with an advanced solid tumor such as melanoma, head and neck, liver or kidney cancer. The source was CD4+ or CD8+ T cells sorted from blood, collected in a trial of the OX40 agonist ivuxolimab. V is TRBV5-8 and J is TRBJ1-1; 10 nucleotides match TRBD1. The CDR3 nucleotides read TGTGCCAGCAGCTTATCACGGGACAGGGGCAGAGAAGCTTTCTTT. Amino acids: CASSLSRDRGREAFF.